These T cell receptor beta chains were read from a single sample in a study of cytomegalovirus exposure and HLA in healthy donors. Method: immunoSEQ multiplex PCR; TCRdb's copy keeps in-frame clones and lacks some. The repertoire has some 180,000 clones, approximately 77% of them found once; the top ten carry roughly 3.2%. The specimen was PBMCs. The receptors were sampled from a man between 40 and 49 years old in good health and CMV-seropositive. The CDR3 runs from the conserved cysteine through the conserved F or W. Each record gives: J gene, V gene, clone size, D gene, CDR3 protein, CDR3 DNA. D genes are given only for firm matches. Clone size is shown for a subset of rows, as once, few, many or a class of expanded clone.

TRBJ1-4 TRBV21-1 - - CANMDRFNEKLFF TGTGCCAACATGGACAGATTTAATGAAAAACTGTTTTTT
TRBJ2-2 TRBV2 - - CASSDGPRAGVTGELFF TGTGCCAGCAGTGATGGTCCCCGGGCAGGGGTCACCGGGGAGCTGTTTTTT
TRBJ2-7 TRBV5-6 once TRBD2 CASSAKTSGGYEQYF TGTGCCAGCAGCGCCAAGACTAGCGGGGGTTACGAGCAGTACTTC
TRBJ1-2 TRBV4-2 - - CASSQDLAGAHYGYTF TGTGCCAGCAGCCAAGATCTGGCAGGGGCCCACTATGGCTACACCTTC
TRBJ1-1 TRBV5-1 few - CASSPGGHLSGTEAFF TGCGCCAGCAGCCCGGGAGGTCACCTCTCCGGGACTGAAGCTTTCTTT
TRBJ2-5 TRBV6-1 - - CASSSTRNLLETQYF TGTGCCAGCAGCTCCACGAGGAACTTGTTAGAGACCCAGTACTTC
TRBJ1-2 TRBV6-1 - - CASSKNGYGYTF TGTGCCAGCAGCAAAAACGGGTATGGCTACACCTTC
TRBJ2-2 TRBV27 - TRBD1 CASSHGQGPANTGELFF TGTGCCAGCAGTCACGGACAGGGGCCGGCGAACACCGGGGAGCTGTTTTTT
TRBJ2-5 TRBV28 - TRBD1 CASRRQGGETQYF TGTGCCAGCAGGAGACAGGGTGGAGAGACCCAGTACTTC
TRBJ2-1 TRBV30 - TRBD2 CAWKGLAGLDEQFF TGTGCCTGGAAGGGACTAGCGGGACTCGATGAGCAGTTCTTC
TRBJ2-1 TRBV10-3 - - CAISESKAGDGPYNEQFF TGTGCCATCAGTGAGTCGAAGGCAGGGGATGGCCCCTACAATGAGCAGTTCTTC
TRBJ1-1 TRBV2 - TRBD1 CAGVGQGNTEAFF TGTGCCGGGGTGGGACAGGGGAACACTGAAGCTTTCTTT
TRBJ2-1 TRBV9 - TRBD2 CASSAPLGLAGTEQFF TGTGCCAGCAGCGCGCCCCTCGGACTAGCGGGAACTGAGCAGTTCTTC
TRBJ1-4 TRBV27 - TRBD1 CASSNRDSLNEKLFF TGTGCCAGCTCTAACCGGGACAGCCTTAATGAAAAACTGTTTTTT
TRBJ1-5 TRBV2 - - CASRQGYTQPQHF TGTGCCAGCAGGCAGGGGTATACTCAGCCCCAGCATTTT
TRBJ1-2 TRBV18 - TRBD1 CASSPIETGQDGYTF TGTGCCAGCTCACCAATAGAGACAGGGCAGGATGGCTACACCTTC
TRBJ1-5 TRBV10-3 - - CARASGAAHQPQHF TGTGCCAGAGCCTCAGGGGCTGCCCATCAGCCCCAGCATTTT